This TCR beta chain was retrieved from a study of T cell responses to AZD1222 COVID-19 vaccine. Study-level findings and limits: Sampled repertoires all dated from after the peak T cell response. Reportedly, nearly half the spike-specific TCRs target unmutated variant regions.

Germline V lookup: CDR1 MNHEY, CDR2 SVGAGI. Trimming shortened V by 3 bases and J by 1 base, and 7 bases separated the two germline ends. The CDR3 runs to 14 residues. About this clone itself: The antigen remains unidentified.

Data came from immunoSEQ multiplex PCR; TCRdb stores just in-frame clones and leaves some out. The table shows about 180,000 clones, with roughly nine tenths occurring only once. The origin of this receptor is an adult in good health. V and J are TRBV6-5 and TRBJ2-1; D gene ambiguous. Here the sequenced sample was peripheral blood, taken on day 0 of AZD1222 vaccination. CDR3 bases: TGTGCCAGCAGTTATGAACCTTCCTACAATGAGCAGTTCTTC. This codes for CASSYEPSYNEQFF.